This T cell receptor (beta chain) was recovered during a study of blood T cell repertoires in COVID-19. Turning to the study itself: Collection of acute and convalescent COVID-19 samples took place in the United States, Italy and Spain.

CDR3 length: 15 residues. Germline V lookup: CDR1 SGHNT, CDR2 YYREEE (reference sequence). Losses at the gene ends were 3 bases for V and 5 bases for J; bases not matched to a gene: 8. Sequencing was performed with immunoSEQ multiplex PCR; in TCRdb, only in-frame clones are kept and a portion is missing. The table lists 380,000 or so clones, about 89% of them singletons. The material sequenced was PBMCs or T cells enriched from blood (not recorded which). The chain is built from TRBV5-4 and TRBJ2-5, with TRBD1 identical over 9 bases. The receptor was isolated from a young man who had recovered from COVID-19. CDR3 residues: CASSSSGQGRETQYF. The CDR3 nucleotides are TGTGCCAGCAGCTCTTCGGGACAGGGAAGGGAGACCCAGTACTTC.